This T cell receptor beta chain was observed in a study of T-cell reconstitution after alpha-beta-depleted transplantation in children. It was with unique molecular identifiers that the TCRbeta library was prepared. Each CDR3 protein gets one entry after TCRdb re-called the PCR reads with MiXCR. Of about 240,000 distinct CDR3 sequences in the sample, 12% are singletons; the top ten hold about 2.6%. This clonotype was observed many times. The CDR3 is 13 residues long. The germline V gene encodes CDR1 KGHDR and CDR2 SFDVKD. The ends were cut back, 4 bases at V and 10 bases at J, with 13 bases in the middle.

Sample: PBMCs from the stem cell graft donor, taken from the stem cell graft. The clonotype comes from a human donor who donated a stem cell graft to a child with acute lymphoblastic leukemia. The chain couples TRBV24-1 to TRBJ2-1; D uncertain. The CDR3 DNA reads as TGTGCCACCAGTGAAGGTAGTTGGAAAGAGCAGTTCTTC. It translates to CATSEGSWKEQFF.